This TCR beta chain emerged from a study of Graves' ophthalmopathy and Graves' hyperthyroidism. Findings of the study overall: Blood repertoires reportedly contained most expanded thyroid clonotypes above 0.001 frequency.

Enrollment excluded any patients with other autoimmune diseases, uncontrolled infections, pregnancy or lactation. The authors isolated PBMCs from around 10 ml of fresh peripheral blood. The CDR3 consists of 12 residues. Germline V gene sequence: CDR1 SQVTM, CDR2 ANQGSEA. Trimming stripped 4 bases from V and 4 bases from J, with 10 bases between. This clonotype was observed at least ten times. What it binds is unknown. The sequenced template was RNA, covering the TCR beta CDR3 region. RT-PCR with HTBI primers came first, then second-round multiplex PCR. TCRdb independently ran MiXCR on the multiplex PCR reads; one entry per CDR3 protein. The data show about 370,000 distinct CDR3 sequences, approximately 20% seen once.

The source is a woman aged 18 to 35 with Graves' ophthalmopathy. The rearrangement joins TRBV29-1 to TRBJ2-5, with no clear D. The sample was peripheral blood. The CDR3 DNA reads as TGCAGCGTTGGAAGGTTAGGAGAGACCCAGTACTTC. Translating gives CSVGRLGETQYF.